This paragraph reports one TCR beta chain. Original methodology: Amplifying reference gene primers gave estimates of nucleated cell counts. Sequencing used immunoSEQ multiplex PCR; TCRdb keeps in-frame clones, though not all of them. V and J calls and clone size come straight from that table; D and trimming were deduced from the DNA. The sample includes around 300,000 clones, roughly 87% of them seen just once. The data derive from a study of blood T cell repertoires in COVID-19. Whole-study context: Whether acute or convalescent, the COVID-19 samples came from the United States, Italy and Spain. PBMCs, B-cell-depleted T cells, or T cells provided the cDNA or gDNA that made up the material.

The V gene's germline CDR1 is SGHRS and CDR2 YFSETQ. V shed 2 bases, J shed 4 bases, and the junction held 6 bases outside the gene matches. This CDR3 comprises 16 residues. The chain has TRBV5-1 and TRBJ2-2; 9 bases match TRBD1. The source is a middle-aged man with active or convalescent COVID-19. Sample: peripheral blood. CDR3 sequence reads: CASSLRQGDITGELFF. DNA of the CDR3: TGCGCCAGCAGCTTAAGACAGGGGGATATCACCGGGGAGCTGTTTTTT.